Listed below are T cell receptor beta chains from one sample, sequenced in a study of shared clonotypes between healthy human individuals. Profiling relied on immunoSEQ multiplex PCR, and the TCRdb table lists in-frame clones only, not all of them. Of roughly 2.6 million clones listed, roughly 92% are singletons. The sequenced sample consisted of naive CD4+ T cells sorted from blood. The receptor set was obtained from a man aged 18 to 30 in good health. CDR3s include the opening cysteine and the closing phenylalanine or tryptophan. A D gene is named only where the DNA matches it firmly. Some rows have no size entry. The others give once, few or many, or a class for an expanded clone.

clone size | D gene | J gene | CDR3 length | V gene | CDR3 protein | CDR3 DNA
NA | TRBD1 | TRBJ2-3 | 14 | TRBV5-6 | CASSGTGRTDTQYF | TGTGCCAGCAGCGGGACAGGTCGCACAGATACGCAGTATTTT
NA | NA | TRBJ2-7 | 12 | TRBV11-1 | CASSFGSYEQYF | TGTGCCAGCAGCTTTGGGAGCTACGAGCAGTACTTC
NA | TRBD2 | TRBJ2-2 | 16 | TRBV18 | CASSQPGLAHTGELFF | TGTGCCAGCTCGCAACCGGGACTAGCTCACACCGGGGAGCTGTTTTTT
NA | TRBD1 | TRBJ1-3 | 15 | TRBV4-3 | CASSPQGGYGNTIYF | TGCGCCAGCAGCCCTCAGGGGGGATATGGAAACACCATATATTTT
NA | NA | TRBJ1-2 | 14 | TRBV5-8 | CASSPGYPNYGYTF | TGTGCCAGCAGCCCGGGGTACCCTAACTATGGCTACACCTTC
NA | TRBD1 | TRBJ1-4 | 16 | TRBV18 | CASSPPNRGIGEKLFF | TGTGCCAGCTCACCGCCTAACAGGGGCATTGGCGAAAAACTGTTTTTT
NA | TRBD2 | TRBJ2-2 | 15 | TRBV5-6 | CASSRTSGVAGELFF | TGTGCCAGCAGCCGGACTAGCGGGGTGGCGGGGGAGCTGTTTTTT
NA | TRBD1 | TRBJ2-1 | 14 | TRBV29-1 | CSARRDSFYNEQFF | TGCAGCGCCCGCCGGGACAGTTTTTACAATGAGCAGTTCTTC
NA | TRBD1 | TRBJ1-2 | 13 | TRBV10-3 | CAISESPGGGYTF | TGTGCCATCAGTGAGTCGCCAGGGGGAGGCTACACCTTC
NA | NA | TRBJ1-2 | 19 | TRBV7-8 | CASSLVPRGREVGVYGYTF | TGTGCCAGCAGCTTAGTCCCCAGGGGAAGGGAGGTGGGGGTTTATGGCTACACCTTC
NA | TRBD1 | TRBJ1-5 | 17 | TRBV7-2 | CASSLGLGTEYNQPQHF | TGTGCCAGCAGCTTAGGGTTAGGGACAGAATACAATCAGCCCCAGCATTTT
NA | TRBD2 | TRBJ2-1 | 16 | TRBV10-1 | CASSLGLAGGYNEQFF | TGCGCCAGCAGTTTGGGACTAGCGGGAGGGTACAATGAGCAGTTCTTC
NA | TRBD2 | TRBJ2-1 | 16 | TRBV12-5 | CASGLVLGGSWNEQFF | TGTGCTAGTGGTTTGGTTTTGGGCGGGAGTTGGAATGAGCAGTTCTTC
NA | NA | TRBJ1-3 | 15 | TRBV12-1 | CASSFEQGTGNTIYF | TGTGCCAGCAGCTTTGAACAGGGAACTGGAAACACCATATATTTT
once | TRBD2 | TRBJ2-3 | 15 | TRBV4-1 | CASSHRAGGTDTQYF | TGCGCCAGCAGCCATCGAGCGGGGGGCACAGATACGCAGTATTTT
NA | TRBD2 | TRBJ2-7 | 13 | TRBV7-8 | CASSSGTSGVLYF | TGTGCCAGCAGCTCCGGGACTAGCGGGGTGCTTTACTTC
once | TRBD2 | TRBJ2-3 | 14 | TRBV9 | CASAAGGATDTQYF | TGTGCCAGCGCCGCGGGGGGGGCGACAGATACGCAGTATTTT